Sequencing of this T cell receptor (beta chain) was carried out in a study of T cells after yellow fever vaccination. Germline-derived CDR1 and CDR2 are LGHNA and YNFKEQ. The CDR3 runs 15 residues. V dropped 3 bases and J dropped 0 bases, with 9 bases sitting between them. TCRdb recomputed calls from the 5' RACE reads with MiXCR, one row per CDR3 protein. The sample lists under 700,000 distinct CDR3 sequences, less than 20% occurring once. This clonotype was observed a handful of times. J is TRBJ1-5 and V is TRBV4-2; weak D call: TRBD1 (5 bases). The TCR originated in a man in his late teens or twenties who received the YFV17D yellow fever vaccine. This specimen consisted of PBMCs, obtained 4 to 6 days after the first yellow fever vaccination. The CDR3 here is CASSQGVSSNQPQHF. The CDR3 DNA reads as TGTGCCAGCAGCCAGGGGGTATCTAGCAATCAGCCCCAGCATTTT.